Below, one T cell receptor beta chain is given with its context. No antigen is known for it. The data are from a study of CXCR3-negative and CXCR3-positive naive CD8 T cells (dated by TCRdb to the late 2010s). Study-level background: In total, approximately 140 million TRB reads were obtained, or roughly 1.5 +/- 0.3 million reads per library. The diversity and physicochemical repertoire analyses included 11 donors pooled from two independent experiments. For the TRBV-TRBJ cluster analysis, the naive subsets came from roughly 5 donors, while the memory cells came from 3 donors.

For each CD8+ T cell subset, flow sorting was done in triplicate, and 250,000 to 300,000 cells per subset went directly into RLT lysis buffer. Naive CD8+ T cells were defined stringently as CD45RO-CCR7+CD27+CD95- to exclude memory contaminants. Using standard density gradient centrifugation, peripheral blood mononuclear cells were isolated from buffy coats. A FACSAria III was used to flow-sort naive CXCR3-negative and CXCR3-positive CD8+ T cells. An RNeasy Mini Kit was used to extract total RNA from the sorted cells. The CDR3 holds 16 amino acids from the cysteine to the phenylalanine. No coding sequence is recorded. According to the germline V gene (reference sequence), CDR1 reads LGHDT and CDR2 reads YNNKEL. The research as a whole found: TRBV-TRBJ usage was similar between naive CXCR3-negative and CXCR3-positive cells from the same donor, while memory cells showed distinct patterns. Because CXCR3 expression was partially decreased after cryopreservation, freshly isolated PBMCs were used for most assays. Both naive subsets had comparably high repertoire diversity, while memory CD8+ T cells had much lower repertoire diversity. Because surface CD5, which is linked to self-reactivity in mice, was comparable between the naive subsets, TCR interaction strength was also inferred from the physicochemical properties of TRB CDR3s. TRB CDR3s from CXCR3-positive naive cells showed higher hydrophobicity (lower Kidera factor 4), lower energy, and higher strength and volume indices than CXCR3-negative naive cells.

The reads were generated on a NextSeq 550. The Human TCR Profiling Kit (MiLaboratory) was used to make UMI-labeled 5' RACE TRB cDNA libraries. The full amount of extracted RNA was used for cDNA synthesis, and the full amount of resulting cDNA was used for PCR amplification. Libraries were prepared in parallel using an identical number of PCR cycles. The original methods were these. With a minimum of two reads required per UMI, MIGEC and MiXCR pulled out about 49,000 +/- 11,000 unique UMI-labeled TRB cDNA molecules from each library. Each library averaged roughly 36,000 +/- 9,600 functional in-frame TRB CDR3 nucleotide clonotypes without stop codons. After each sample was downsampled to 5000 UMI-labeled TRB molecules, VDJtools was used to calculate diversity metrics such as normalized Shannon-Wiener and Chao1. For the central five CDR3 residues, VDJtools calculated physicochemical properties weighted by clonotype size, namely interaction energy, strength, volume and Kidera factor 4. TCRdb reprocessed the reads, reporting each CDR3 protein sequence once and no DNA. TCRdb's processing, not the authors', yielded these V and J calls. This sample's records show about 62,000 distinct CDR3 sequences. About 4.6% of the sample lies in the top ten.

The chain was built from TRBV3-1 and TRBJ2-2. The sample comprised naive CXCR3- CD8+ T cells from blood. In light of the paper, this sample's cell subset or site label describes: CD45RO-CCR7+CD27+CD95- naive CD8+ T cells lacking CXCR3 (TNR3-). The source of this sequence is a human donor in good health. Some clones in this sample may be carry-over from other donors' samples. The CDR3 protein is CASSQDLRGLAGELFF.